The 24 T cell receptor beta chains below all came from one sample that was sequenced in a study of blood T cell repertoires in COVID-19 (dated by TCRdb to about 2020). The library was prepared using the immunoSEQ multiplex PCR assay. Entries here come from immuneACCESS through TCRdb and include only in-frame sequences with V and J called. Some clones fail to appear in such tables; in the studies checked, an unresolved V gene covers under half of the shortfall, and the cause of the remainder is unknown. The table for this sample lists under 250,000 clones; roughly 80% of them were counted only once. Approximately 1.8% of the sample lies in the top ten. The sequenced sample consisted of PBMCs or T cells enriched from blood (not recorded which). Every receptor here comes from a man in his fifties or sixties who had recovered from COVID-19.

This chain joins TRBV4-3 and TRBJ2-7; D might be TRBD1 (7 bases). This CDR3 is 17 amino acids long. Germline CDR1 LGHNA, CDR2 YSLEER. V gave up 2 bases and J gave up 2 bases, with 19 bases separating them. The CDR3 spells CASSQLYGGTVPYEQYF. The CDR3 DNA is TGCGCCAGCAGCCAACTTTATGGGGGGACAGTACCCTACGAGCAGTACTTC.

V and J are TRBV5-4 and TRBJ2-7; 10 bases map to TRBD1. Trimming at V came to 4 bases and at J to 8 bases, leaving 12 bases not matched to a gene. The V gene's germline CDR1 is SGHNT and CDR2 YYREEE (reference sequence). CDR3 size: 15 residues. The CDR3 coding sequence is TGTGCCAGCAGCCCTCACGGGACAGGGGACCTCAAGCAGTACTTC. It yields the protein CASSPHGTGDLKQYF.

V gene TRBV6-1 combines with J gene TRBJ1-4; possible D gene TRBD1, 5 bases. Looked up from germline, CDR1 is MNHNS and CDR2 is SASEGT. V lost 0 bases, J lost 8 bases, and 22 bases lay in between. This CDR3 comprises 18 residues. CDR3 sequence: CASSEAMRGVAGWEKLFF. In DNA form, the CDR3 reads TGTGCCAGCAGTGAAGCGATGAGAGGAGTGGCAGGGTGGGAAAAACTGTTTTTT.

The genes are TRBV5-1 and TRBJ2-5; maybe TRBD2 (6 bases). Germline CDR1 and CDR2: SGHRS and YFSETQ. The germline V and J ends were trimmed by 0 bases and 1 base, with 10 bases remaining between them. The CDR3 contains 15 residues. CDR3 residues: CASSLVVSGQETQYF. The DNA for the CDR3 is TGCGCCAGCAGCTTGGTTGTTAGCGGCCAAGAGACCCAGTACTTC.

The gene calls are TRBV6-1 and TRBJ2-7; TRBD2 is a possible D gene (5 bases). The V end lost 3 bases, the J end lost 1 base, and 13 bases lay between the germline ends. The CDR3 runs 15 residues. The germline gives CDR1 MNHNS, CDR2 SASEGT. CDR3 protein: CASSDGRALSYEQYF. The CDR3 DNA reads TGTGCCAGCAGTGACGGGCGGGCCCTTTCCTACGAGCAGTACTTC.

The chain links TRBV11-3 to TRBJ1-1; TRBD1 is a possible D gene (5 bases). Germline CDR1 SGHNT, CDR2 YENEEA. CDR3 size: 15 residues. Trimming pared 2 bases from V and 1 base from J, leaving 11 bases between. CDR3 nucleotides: TGTGCCAGCAGCTTACAAGGGGCAAGGAACACTGAAGCTTTCTTT. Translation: CASSLQGARNTEAFF. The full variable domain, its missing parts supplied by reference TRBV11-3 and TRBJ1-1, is EAGVVQSPRYKIIEKKQPVAFWCNPISGHNTLYWYLQNLGQGPELLIRYENEEAVDDSQLPKDRFSAERLKGVDSTLKIQPAELGDSAVYLCASSLQGARNTEAFFGQGTRLTVV.

The DNA for the CDR3 is TGCAGCGTTAAACTCCAGGGAGGCACTGAAGCTTTCTTT. Translation gives CSVKLQGGTEAFF. V is TRBV29-1 and J is TRBJ1-1; D might be TRBD1 (5 bases). With 5 bases removed from V and 4 bases from J, the gap between germline ends came to 14 bases. CDR1 SQVTM and CDR2 ANQGSEA come from the germline V gene. There are 13 residues in the CDR3.

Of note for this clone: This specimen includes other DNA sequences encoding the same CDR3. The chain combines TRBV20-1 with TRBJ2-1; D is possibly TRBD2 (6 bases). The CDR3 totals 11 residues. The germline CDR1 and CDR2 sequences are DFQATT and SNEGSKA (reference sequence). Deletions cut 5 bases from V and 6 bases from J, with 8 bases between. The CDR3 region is CSARRGNEQFF. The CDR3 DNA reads TGCAGTGCTCGGAGGGGCAATGAGCAGTTCTTC.

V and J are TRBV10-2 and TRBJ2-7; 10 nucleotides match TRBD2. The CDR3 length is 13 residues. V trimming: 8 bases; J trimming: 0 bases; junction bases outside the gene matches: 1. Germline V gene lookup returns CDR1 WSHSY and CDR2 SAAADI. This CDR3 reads CASGLADSYEQYF. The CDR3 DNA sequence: TGCGCCAGCGGACTAGCGGACTCCTACGAGCAGTACTTC.

The CDR3 DNA reads as TGTGCCAGCAGACCCAGGGGCAATGCGAACACCGGGGAGCTGTTTTTT. This translates into CASRPRGNANTGELFF. The chain uses TRBV2 and TRBJ2-2; possibly TRBD1 for D (6 bases). V was pared by 6 bases and J by 0 bases, with 14 bases between. CDR1 and CDR2 from the germline V gene are SNHLY and FYNNEI. The length of the CDR3 is 16 residues.

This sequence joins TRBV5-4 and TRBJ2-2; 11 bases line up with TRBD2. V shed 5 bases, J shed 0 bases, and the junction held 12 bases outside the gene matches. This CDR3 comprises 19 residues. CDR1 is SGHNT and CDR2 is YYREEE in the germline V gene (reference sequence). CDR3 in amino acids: CASRSGTSGLITNTGELFF. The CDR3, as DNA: TGTGCCAGCAGGTCCGGGACTAGCGGACTCATCACGAACACCGGGGAGCTGTTTTTT.

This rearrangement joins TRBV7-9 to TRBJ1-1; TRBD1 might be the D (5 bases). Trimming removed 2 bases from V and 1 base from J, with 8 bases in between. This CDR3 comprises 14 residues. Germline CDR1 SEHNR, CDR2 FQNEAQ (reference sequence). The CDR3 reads CASSLSGKNTEAFF. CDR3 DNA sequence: TGTGCCAGCAGCTTATCAGGGAAGAACACTGAAGCTTTCTTT.

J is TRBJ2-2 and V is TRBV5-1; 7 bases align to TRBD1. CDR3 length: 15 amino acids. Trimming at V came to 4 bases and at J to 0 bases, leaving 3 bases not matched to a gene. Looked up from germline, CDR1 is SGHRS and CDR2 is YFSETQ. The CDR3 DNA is TGCGCCAGCAGCCCGGGACAGACGAACACCGGGGAGCTGTTTTTT. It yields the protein CASSPGQTNTGELFF.

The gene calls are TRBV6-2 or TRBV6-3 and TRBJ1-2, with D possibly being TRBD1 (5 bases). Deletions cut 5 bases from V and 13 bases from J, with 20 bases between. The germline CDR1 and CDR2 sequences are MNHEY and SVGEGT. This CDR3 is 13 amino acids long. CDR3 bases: TGTGCCAGCAGTAATGACAGAAGCCGCTTTGGCACCTTC. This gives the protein CASSNDRSRFGTF.

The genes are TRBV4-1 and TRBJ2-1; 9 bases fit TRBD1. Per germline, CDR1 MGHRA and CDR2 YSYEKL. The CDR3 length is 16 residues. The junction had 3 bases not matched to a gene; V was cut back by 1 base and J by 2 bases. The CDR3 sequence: CASSQGDRGTYNEQFF. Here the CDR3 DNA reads TGCGCCAGCAGCCAAGGAGACAGGGGGACCTACAATGAGCAGTTCTTC.

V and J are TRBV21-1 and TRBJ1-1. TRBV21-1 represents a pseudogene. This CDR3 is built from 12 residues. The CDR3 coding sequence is TGTGCCAGCAGCAAAGGGGGACTTGAAGCTTTCTTT. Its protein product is CASSKGGLEAFF.

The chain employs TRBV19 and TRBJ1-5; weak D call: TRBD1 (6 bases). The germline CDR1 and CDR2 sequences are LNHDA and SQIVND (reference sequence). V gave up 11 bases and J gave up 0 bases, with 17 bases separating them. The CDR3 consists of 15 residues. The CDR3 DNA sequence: TGTGCCCGCTCGGACAGCAATTATAGCAATCAGCCCCAGCATTTT. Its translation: CARSDSNYSNQPQHF.

In nucleotides, the CDR3 is TGTGCCAGCAGTGAGGTAGCGGGGACCTACAATGAGCAGTTCTTC. The encoded protein is CASSEVAGTYNEQFF. The chain combines TRBV6-4 with TRBJ2-1; 8 bases are a match to TRBD2. Germline lookup yields CDR1 MRHNA and CDR2 SNTAGT. The CDR3 runs 15 residues. With 3 bases clipped from V and 2 bases from J, the junction kept 3 bases outside the gene matches.

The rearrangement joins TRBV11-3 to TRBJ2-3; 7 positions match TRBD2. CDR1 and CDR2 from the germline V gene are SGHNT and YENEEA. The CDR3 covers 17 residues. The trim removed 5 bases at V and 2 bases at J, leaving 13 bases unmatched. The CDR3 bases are TGTGCCAGCAGCACGGGGGGAACCACCAGCTACACAGATACGCAGTATTTT. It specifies CASSTGGTTSYTDTQYF.

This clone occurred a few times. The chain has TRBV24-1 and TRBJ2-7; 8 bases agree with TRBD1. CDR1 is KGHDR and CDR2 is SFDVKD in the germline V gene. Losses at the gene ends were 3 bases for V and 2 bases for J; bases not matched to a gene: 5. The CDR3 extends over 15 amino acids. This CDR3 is CATSDTGTGAYEQYF. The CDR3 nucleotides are TGTGCCACCAGTGATACCGGGACAGGAGCCTACGAGCAGTACTTC.

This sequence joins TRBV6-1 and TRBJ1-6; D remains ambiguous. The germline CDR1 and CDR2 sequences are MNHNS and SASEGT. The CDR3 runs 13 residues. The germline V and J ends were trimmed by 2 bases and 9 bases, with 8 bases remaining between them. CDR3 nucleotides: TGTGCCAGCAGTGAAAGTCGGGTTTCACCCCTCCACTTT. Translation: CASSESRVSPLHF.

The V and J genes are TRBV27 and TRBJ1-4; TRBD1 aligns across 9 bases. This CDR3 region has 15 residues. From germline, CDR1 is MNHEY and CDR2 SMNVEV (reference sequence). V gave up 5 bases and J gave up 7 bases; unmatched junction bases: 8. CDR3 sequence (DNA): TGTGCCAGCAGTCCACAGGGGGCGGGTGGTGAAAAACTGTTTTTT. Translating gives CASSPQGAGGEKLFF.

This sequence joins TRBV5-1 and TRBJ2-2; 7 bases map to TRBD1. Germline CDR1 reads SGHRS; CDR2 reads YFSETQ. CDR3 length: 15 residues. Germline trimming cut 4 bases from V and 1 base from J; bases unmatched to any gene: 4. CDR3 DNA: TGCGCCAGCAGCACCGGACAGGAGAACACCGGGGAGCTGTTTTTT. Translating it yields CASSTGQENTGELFF. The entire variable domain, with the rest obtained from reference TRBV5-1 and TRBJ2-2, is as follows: KAGVTQTPRYLIKTRGQQVTLSCSPISGHRSVSWYQQTPGQGLQFLFEYFSETQRNKGNFPGRFSGRQFSNSRSEMNVSTLELGDSALYLCASSTGQENTGELFFGEGSRLTVL.

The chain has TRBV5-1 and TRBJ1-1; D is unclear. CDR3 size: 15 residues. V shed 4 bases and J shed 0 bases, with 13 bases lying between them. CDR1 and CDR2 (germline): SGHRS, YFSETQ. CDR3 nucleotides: TGCGCCAGCAGCCGAATCGGAGAGATGAACACTGAAGCTTTCTTT. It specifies CASSRIGEMNTEAFF.